The 29 T cell receptor beta chains below all came from one sample that was sequenced in a study of T cell responses to AZD1222 COVID-19 vaccine. Repertoires were generated with immunoSEQ multiplex PCR, while TCRdb's copy carries only in-frame clones and drops some. The table records 150,000 or so clones, roughly 94% of them present only once. The source material was peripheral blood, sampled 28 days after the second AZD1222 dose. The receptor set was obtained from an adult who received the AZD1222 COVID-19 vaccine.

The chain has TRBV5-6 and TRBJ2-6; no definite D call. The CDR3 sequence is 17 residues long. Trimming removed 0 bases at V and 0 bases at J, with 10 bases between. The germline gives CDR1 SGHDT, CDR2 YYEEEE. CDR3 amino acids: CASSLAWATSGANVLTF. CDR3 DNA: TGTGCCAGCAGCTTGGCTTGGGCAACCTCTGGGGCCAACGTCCTGACTTTC.

This clone has just a few counts. The rearrangement uses TRBV4-1 and TRBJ2-2; D not certain. The germline V gene has CDR1 MGHRA and CDR2 YSYEKL. Trimming cost V 2 bases and J 5 bases, with 6 bases left between them. CDR3 length equals 13 residues. The DNA for the CDR3 is TGCGCCAGCAGCCAACTGAGAACCGGGGAGCTGTTTTTT. Its protein product is CASSQLRTGELFF.

This chain links TRBV28 with TRBJ1-4; 7 bases agree with TRBD1. This CDR3 comprises 12 residues. The V gene end was trimmed by 10 bases and the J gene end by 11 bases; junction bases not matched to a gene: 10. From germline, CDR1 is MDHEN and CDR2 SYDVKM. The CDR3 loop reads CATGEGQIKLFF. The CDR3 nucleotides are TGTGCCACCGGGGAGGGACAGATCAAACTGTTTTTT.

The V call is TRBV7-9, the J call TRBJ1-2; D is ambiguous. The germline V gene has CDR1 SEHNR and CDR2 FQNEAQ (reference sequence). The CDR3 covers 13 residues. Between the trimmed V and J ends, which lost 0 bases and 5 bases, there was a span of 7 bases. For the CDR3, the DNA is TGTGCCAGCAGCTTAGCGGGAGCGTATGGCTACACCTTC. Protein: CASSLAGAYGYTF.

V usage is TRBV6-1 and J usage is TRBJ2-1; TRBD1 matches at 7 bases. The CDR3 is made up of 16 amino acids. Germline V CDR1 and CDR2: MNHNS, SASEGT. V dropped 0 bases and J dropped 7; count of bases not matched to a gene: 9. CDR3 sequence: CASSEAARGPRNEQFF. CDR3 bases: TGTGCCAGCAGTGAAGCGGCGAGGGGGCCGAGGAATGAGCAGTTCTTC.

CDR3 region: CASSYSQREDEQFF. CDR3 DNA sequence: TGTGCCAGCAGTTACTCGCAGCGGGAGGATGAGCAGTTCTTC. The gene calls are TRBV6-2 or TRBV6-3 and TRBJ2-1; 9 bases map to TRBD2. The CDR3 has 14 amino acids. The germline CDR1 and CDR2 sequences are MNHEY and SVGEGT. V lost 0 bases and J lost 8; bases outside the gene matches: 2.

J is TRBJ1-1 and V is TRBV11-1; D is unclear. Germline V gives CDR1 SGHAT, CDR2 FQDESV (reference sequence). The V end lost 2 bases, the J end lost 4 bases, and 11 bases lay between the germline ends. The CDR3 sequence is 14 residues long. The CDR3 nucleotides are TGTGCCAGCAGCTTATCAGAGGTTGGCACTGAAGCTTTCTTT. Residues: CASSLSEVGTEAFF. Using reference TRBV11-1 and TRBJ1-1 for the parts outside the CDR3, the full variable domain is EAEVAQSPRYKITEKSQAVAFWCDPISGHATLYWYRQILGQGPELLVQFQDESVVDDSQLPKDRFSAERLKGVDSTLKIQPAELGDSAMYLCASSLSEVGTEAFFGQGTRLTVV.

The chain employs TRBV5-4 and TRBJ1-2, with D perhaps TRBD1 (5 bases). The CDR3 consists of 18 residues. Germline V gene data show CDR1 as SGHNT and CDR2 as YYREEE (reference sequence). Trimming stripped 0 bases from V and 5 bases from J, with 23 bases between. DNA of the CDR3: TGTGCCAGCAGCTTGGCCAACCGCGGGGCAGGGTTTGGGTATGGCTACACCTTC. Translation gives CASSLANRGAGFGYGYTF.

V gene TRBV2 combines with J gene TRBJ1-3; D unclear. This CDR3 comprises 14 residues. V was cut by 0 bases and J by 0 bases, with 3 bases left in between. CDR1 SNHLY and CDR2 FYNNEI come from the germline V gene. In nucleotides, the CDR3 is TGTGCCAGCAGTGAAGCAGCCTCTGGAAACACCATATATTTT. This gives the protein CASSEAASGNTIYF. Looking up the rest from reference TRBV2 and TRBJ1-3 gives the full variable domain: EPEVTQTPSHQVTQMGQEVILRCVPISNHLYFYWYRQILGQKVEFLVSFYNNEISEKSEIFDDQFSVERPDGSNFTLKIRSTKLEDSAMYFCASSEAASGNTIYFGEGSWLTVV.

This clone came up once. The rearrangement links TRBV18 to TRBJ1-3, with a weak D call TRBD1 (5 bases). Germline assignment: CDR1 KGHSH and CDR2 LQKENI. This CDR3 has 14 residues. With 3 bases removed from V and 4 bases from J, the gap between germline ends came to 10 bases. CDR3 DNA: TGTGCCAGCTCACCCGGGACCAAAGGAAACACCATATATTTT. This gives the protein CASSPGTKGNTIYF.

The CDR3 nucleotides are TGTGCCAGCAGCCCCAGGGACTTCTCCTACAATGAGCAGTTCTTC. Its translation: CASSPRDFSYNEQFF. This chain uses TRBV28 with TRBJ2-1; weak D call: TRBD2 (6 bases). CDR1 MDHEN and CDR2 SYDVKM come from the germline V gene. With 6 bases removed from V and 0 bases from J, the gap between germline ends came to 12 bases. The CDR3 contains 15 residues.

This chain links TRBV18 with TRBJ2-5; D is ambiguous. CDR3 length: 13 amino acids. V was pared by 3 bases and J by 2 bases, with 7 bases between. CDR1 and CDR2 (germline): KGHSH, LQKENI. CDR3 sequence reads: CASSPALQETQYF. The DNA of the CDR3 is TGTGCCAGCTCACCGGCTTTACAAGAGACCCAGTACTTC.

The gene calls are TRBV3-1 (or the pseudogene TRBV3-2) and TRBJ2-5, with 10 bases matching TRBD2. The CDR3 extends over 16 amino acids. V shed 1 base, J shed 4 bases, and the junction held 6 bases outside the gene matches. Germline CDR1 is LGHDT and CDR2 is YNNKEL (reference sequence). CDR3 nucleotides: TGTGCCAGCAGCCAAGGGGTAGCGGGAGGTGGAGAGACCCAGTACTTC. It encodes CASSQGVAGGGETQYF.

The chain uses TRBV5-1 and TRBJ2-2; D is ambiguous. The CDR3 contains 14 residues. In germline, CDR1 is SGHRS, CDR2 YFSETQ. Trimming left V 4 bases short and J 4 bases short, with 11 bases between. This CDR3 reads CASSLLSSTGELFF. The CDR3 nucleotides read TGCGCCAGCAGCCTACTATCTAGCACCGGGGAGCTGTTTTTT.

The chain links TRBV19 to TRBJ1-2, with a possible D match to TRBD1 (5 bases). This CDR3 has 12 amino acids. Germline V CDR1 and CDR2: LNHDA, SQIVND (reference sequence). The V gene lost 5 bases and the J gene lost 5 bases, with 9 bases spanning the gap. CDR3 residues: CASSRGTYGYTF. DNA for the CDR3: TGTGCCAGTAGTCGGGGGACGTATGGCTACACCTTC.

This chain connects TRBV6-5 to TRBJ2-3; a possible D gene is TRBD2 (6 bases). Germline V gene lookup returns CDR1 MNHEY and CDR2 SVGAGI. The CDR3 totals 14 residues. V was clipped by 5 bases and J by 2 bases, with 11 bases between them. DNA of the CDR3: TGTGCCAGCAGTCTTCGGGGGAACACAGATACGCAGTATTTT. This encodes CASSLRGNTDTQYF.

V usage is TRBV4-3 and J usage is TRBJ1-6; no reliable D call. The CDR3 sequence is 14 residues long. Trimming removed 3 bases at V and 0 bases at J, with 3 bases between. The germline V gene encodes CDR1 LGHNA and CDR2 YSLEER. CDR3 loop: CASSQSSYNSPLHF. The CDR3 coding sequence is TGCGCCAGCAGCCAGAGCTCCTATAATTCACCCCTCCACTTT.

The J gene is TRBJ2-7, the V gene TRBV5-8, with 7 nucleotides matching TRBD1. Germline V gives CDR1 SGHTS, CDR2 YDEGEE. This CDR3 is 14 amino acids long. Trimming removed 4 bases from V and 3 bases from J; junction bases left unmatched: 7. The CDR3 nucleotides are TGTGCCAGCAGCGTGGGGGACAGTTTCTACGAGCAGTACTTC. Protein sequence: CASSVGDSFYEQYF. Variable domain in full (rest from reference TRBV5-8 and TRBJ2-7): EAGVTQSPTHLIKTRGQQATLRCSPISGHTSVYWYQQALGLGLQFLLWYDEGEERNRGNFPPRFSGRQFPNYSSELNVNALELEDSALYLCASSVGDSFYEQYFGPGTRLTVT.

The rearrangement links TRBV5-1 to TRBJ2-7, with D tentatively TRBD1 (6 bases). The CDR3 is 12 residues long. The V gene lost 4 bases and the J gene lost 4 bases, with 9 bases spanning the gap. Germline V gives CDR1 SGHRS, CDR2 YFSETQ. The CDR3 nucleotides are TGCGCCAGCAGCCCACAGGGATACGAGCAGTACTTC. This translates into CASSPQGYEQYF.

Here the CDR3 reads CASSLAGMSNQPQHF. The CDR3 nucleotides are TGTGCCAGCAGCTTGGCCGGCATGAGCAATCAGCCCCAGCATTTT. The chain uses TRBV5-8 and TRBJ1-5, with no clear D. V was trimmed by 0 bases and J by 1 base, leaving 8 bases between them. Germline CDR1 reads SGHTS; CDR2 reads YDEGEE. There are 15 residues in the CDR3. The full variable domain, completed using reference TRBV5-8 and TRBJ1-5, is EAGVTQSPTHLIKTRGQQATLRCSPISGHTSVYWYQQALGLGLQFLLWYDEGEERNRGNFPPRFSGRQFPNYSSELNVNALELEDSALYLCASSLAGMSNQPQHFGDGTRLSIL.

The gene calls are TRBV6-5 and TRBJ1-2; D is ambiguous. With 6 bases removed from V and 8 bases from J, the gap between germline ends came to 16 bases. The CDR3 contains 13 residues. Germline-derived CDR1 and CDR2 are MNHEY and SVGAGI. CDR3 loop: CASRTESRGGYTF. CDR3 nucleotides: TGTGCCAGCAGAACAGAGTCCCGTGGGGGCTACACCTTC.

This clone has only one observation. V and J are TRBV18 and TRBJ2-7, with D unclear. The CDR3 runs to 11 residues. Trimming took 5 bases from V and 2 from J, leaving 4 bases between them. From germline, CDR1 is KGHSH and CDR2 LQKENI. The CDR3 sequence: CASSNAYEQYF. CDR3 nucleotides: TGTGCCAGCTCAAATGCCTACGAGCAGTACTTC.

The chain employs TRBV11-3 and TRBJ2-7, with 8 bases aligning to TRBD2. The germline gives CDR1 SGHNT, CDR2 YENEEA. The CDR3 has 17 residues. V lost 4 bases and J lost 3; bases outside the gene matches: 14. The CDR3 DNA sequence: TGTGCCAGCAGCTCCTCGAGTGGAGCGGGAGATATCTACGAGCAGTACTTC. Its protein product is CASSSSSGAGDIYEQYF.

This chain uses TRBV6-5 with TRBJ2-7; 8 positions agree with TRBD1. The CDR3 totals 15 residues. Germline loops: CDR1 MNHEY, CDR2 SVGAGI. Losses at the gene ends were 2 bases for V and 3 bases for J; bases not matched to a gene: 6. The CDR3 is CASSYTRDRGYEQYF. The DNA for the CDR3 is TGTGCCAGCAGTTACACCCGCGACAGGGGCTACGAGCAGTACTTC.

The chain has TRBV18 and TRBJ1-1, with a weak D call TRBD1 (5 bases). Trimming took 3 bases from V and 0 from J, leaving 8 bases between them. The germline V gene encodes CDR1 KGHSH and CDR2 LQKENI. The CDR3 sequence is 14 residues long. For the CDR3, the DNA is TGTGCCAGCTCACCCTCAGGGTTGAACACTGAAGCTTTCTTT. This encodes CASSPSGLNTEAFF.

The chain is built from TRBV19 and TRBJ1-4, with 9 positions matching TRBD1. With V trimmed by 8 bases and J by 7 bases, 20 bases remained unmatched. The CDR3 runs to 18 residues. Germline values: CDR1 LNHDA, CDR2 SQIVND (reference sequence). The CDR3 loop reads CASRKDGTGYWAGEKLFF. CDR3 in DNA: TGTGCCAGTCGCAAGGACGGGACAGGGTATTGGGCGGGTGAAAAACTGTTTTTT.

This rearrangement joins TRBV6-4 to TRBJ2-3, with 9 bases aligning to TRBD2. The V segment lost 6 bases and the J segment 10 bases; nucleotides outside the gene matches: 20. The CDR3 extends over 17 amino acids. Germline V gene lookup returns CDR1 MRHNA and CDR2 SNTAGT. Here the CDR3 reads CASSPTSGAGGSVAQYF. The CDR3 DNA sequence: TGTGCCAGCAGCCCCACCTCGGGAGCGGGGGGATCGGTGGCGCAGTATTTT.

CDR3 in amino acids: CASSPPVRSYEQYF. DNA of the CDR3: TGTGCCAGCTCACCCCCCGTGCGCTCCTACGAGCAGTACTTC. The V and J genes are TRBV18 and TRBJ2-7; D is uncertain. Deletions cut 3 bases from V and 0 bases from J, with 9 bases between. Germline CDR1 is KGHSH and CDR2 is LQKENI. This CDR3 region has 14 residues. Complete variable domain (other parts from reference TRBV18 and TRBJ2-7): NAGVMQNPRHLVRRRGQEARLRCSPMKGHSHVYWYRQLPEEGLKFMVYLQKENIIDESGMPKERFSAEFPKEGPSILRIQQVVRGDSAAYFCASSPPVRSYEQYFGPGTRLTVT.

This clone was detected a few times. The chain joins TRBV2 to TRBJ2-1; D call uncertain. CDR3 length equals 14 residues. V dropped 2 bases and J dropped 3 bases, with 8 bases sitting between them. Germline V gene lookup returns CDR1 SNHLY and CDR2 FYNNEI. The CDR3 sequence is CASSEFTIYNEQFF. DNA of the CDR3: TGTGCCAGCAGTGAATTTACGATCTACAATGAGCAGTTCTTC.